These 10 T cell receptor beta chains came from one sample sequenced in a study of cytomegalovirus exposure and HLA in healthy donors. The study ran its PCR with 60 Vbeta and 13 Jbeta primers. Measured with immunoSEQ multiplex PCR; TCRdb has only the in-frame clones, and not every one. The sample includes approximately 210,000 clones, over 80% of them seen just once. Sequences were obtained from PBMCs. The receptors originated from a man younger than 40 in good health and CMV-seronegative.

The chain is built from TRBV14 and TRBJ2-5, with D tentatively TRBD1 (5 bases). The DNA end lines up better with TRBJ2-7; the J call may be wrong. Germline V gene data show CDR1 as SGHDN and CDR2 as FVKESK. CDR3 length equals 14 residues. CDR3 sequence: CASSREPQDYEQYF. In DNA, the CDR3 is TGTGCCAGCAGCCGAGAACCACAGGATTACGAGCAGTACTTC.

The CDR3 region is CSVEGLSSGTSGDNEQFF. The DNA for the CDR3 is TGCAGCGTTGAAGGGTTAAGTTCCGGGACTAGCGGGGACAATGAGCAGTTCTTC. The V and J genes are TRBV29-1 and TRBJ2-1; TRBD2 aligns across 13 bases. Trimming removed 1 base from V and 5 bases from J; junction bases left unmatched: 11. Germline V gene sequence: CDR1 SQVTM, CDR2 ANQGSEA. This CDR3 has 18 amino acids.

The chain is built from TRBV28 and TRBJ2-7, with D possibly TRBD1 on 7 matching bases. The germline gives CDR1 MDHEN, CDR2 SYDVKM. The CDR3 is made up of 14 amino acids. Between the trimmed V and J ends, which lost 2 bases and 8 bases, there was a span of 16 bases. The CDR3 DNA reads TGTGCCAGCAGTTTACCCAGGGGGGCTGGGAAGCAGTACTTC. Translating it yields CASSLPRGAGKQYF.

The CDR3 DNA reads TGTGCCAGTACCCAAATGACAGGTGGGAATCAGCCCCAGCATTTT. It specifies CASTQMTGGNQPQHF. This chain joins TRBV19 and TRBJ1-5; a weak D match, TRBD1 (6 bases). Germline CDR1 is LNHDA and CDR2 is SQIVND (reference sequence). There are 15 residues in the CDR3. Trimming stripped 7 bases from V and 4 bases from J, with 17 bases between.

The chain joins TRBV6-4 to TRBJ1-1; 10 bases are shared with TRBD1. The ends lost 6 bases at V and 2 bases at J; junction bases unmatched: 3. The CDR3 contains 14 residues. The germline CDR1 and CDR2 sequences are MRHNA and SNTAGT. CDR3 sequence (DNA): TGTGCCAGCAGGGGGACAGGGGTCAACACTGAAGCTTTCTTT. It codes for CASRGTGVNTEAFF.

As for this clone: A junction boundary mismatches the germline segment, possibly from a read error. The V gene is TRBV7-2, the J gene TRBJ2-1; 10 positions agree with TRBD2. Germline CDR1 and CDR2: SGHTA and FQGNSA. The CDR3 length is 13 residues. The chain's CDR3 is CASSSYRLAGLLF. CDR3 coding DNA: TGTGCCAGCAGCTCCTACCGACTAGCGGGTCTACTCTTC.

V and J are TRBV29-1 and TRBJ2-7; TRBD2 might be the D (5 bases). V was clipped by 5 bases and J by 3 bases, with 8 bases between them. There are 11 residues in the CDR3. Germline CDR1 SQVTM, CDR2 ANQGSEA. This chain's CDR3 is CSVSDYYEQYF. The CDR3 DNA reads TGCAGCGTTTCAGACTACTACGAGCAGTACTTC.

This chain links TRBV7-9 with TRBJ2-7; TRBD2 matches at 12 bases. CDR1 SEHNR and CDR2 FQNEAQ come from the germline V gene (reference sequence). The CDR3 is 16 amino acids. J gave up 4 bases and V 4 bases, and 8 bases lay outside the gene matches. The CDR3 loop reads CASSSSRTSGVYEQYF. CDR3 nucleotide sequence: TGTGCCAGCAGCTCCTCCCGGACTAGCGGGGTTTACGAGCAGTACTTC.

This clone has just a few counts. The V gene is TRBV29-1, the J gene TRBJ1-2; TRBD1 is a possible D gene (6 bases). The germline V and J ends were trimmed by 7 bases and 2 bases, with 14 bases remaining between them. This CDR3 has 13 residues. Germline loops: CDR1 SQVTM, CDR2 ANQGSEA. CDR3 amino acids: CSAAKTGNYGYTF. The CDR3 DNA is TGCAGCGCTGCGAAGACAGGAAACTATGGCTACACCTTC.

This chain joins TRBV29-1 and TRBJ2-3; TRBD2 agrees at 12 bases. V lost 6 bases, J lost 3 bases, and 10 bases stayed unmatched. Looked up from germline, CDR1 is SQVTM and CDR2 is ANQGSEA. The length of the CDR3 is 16 residues. In DNA form, the CDR3 reads TGCAGCGTATCTAGCGGGGGGGCCTCAGGGACAGATACGCAGTATTTT. It specifies CSVSSGGASGTDTQYF.